These T cell receptor beta chains were read from a single sample in a study of blood T cell repertoires in COVID-19. Libraries were prepared by immunoSEQ multiplex PCR; TCRdb keeps only in-frame clonotypes and omits some of them. The sample has fewer than 150,000 clones; roughly 86% are singletons. Input material: peripheral blood. The receptors derive from a man aged 50-60 years with active or convalescent COVID-19. The CDR3 runs from the conserved cysteine through the conserved F or W. Fields, in order: clone size, J gene, V gene, D gene, CDR3 DNA, CDR3 protein. The D gene is left open where the match is weak. Some rows have no size entry. The others give once, few or many, or a class for an expanded clone.

size: .; J: TRBJ2-3; V: TRBV7-2; D: .; DNA: TGTGCCAGCAGCCTGCCCAGGGTAGGGCCCGATACGCAGTATTTT; CDR3: CASSLPRVGPDTQYF
size: few; J: TRBJ2-5; V: TRBV5-1; D: TRBD2; DNA: TGCGCCAGCAGCTCCGGGACTAGCGGGGAGACCCAGTACTTC; CDR3: CASSSGTSGETQYF
size: .; J: TRBJ2-2; V: TRBV28; D: .; DNA: TGTGCCAGCAGTTCGCCAGGGCTCGAAGGGGCCGGGGAGCTGTTTTTT; CDR3: CASSSPGLEGAGELFF
size: .; J: TRBJ1-5; V: TRBV5-1; D: .; DNA: TGCGCCAGCAGTGCAGCCGGGTATAGCAATCAGCCCCAGCATTTT; CDR3: CASSAAGYSNQPQHF
size: once; J: TRBJ2-3; V: TRBV6-5; D: TRBD1; DNA: TGTGCCAGCAGTTTCGGGACAGGGTCTGGGACAGATACGCAGTATTTT; CDR3: CASSFGTGSGTDTQYF
size: .; J: TRBJ2-5; V: TRBV6-1; D: TRBD1; DNA: TGTGCCAGCGGTGACAGGGGGCCAGAGACCCAGTACTTC; CDR3: CASGDRGPETQYF
size: once; J: TRBJ1-1; V: TRBV30; D: .; DNA: TGTGCCTCCGTCAGCAGGATGAACACTGAAGCTTTCTTT; CDR3: CASVSRMNTEAFF
size: once; J: TRBJ1-1; V: TRBV27; D: .; DNA: TGTGCCAGCAGTTTACAGGGGTGGACTGAAGCTTTCTTT; CDR3: CASSLQGWTEAFF
size: .; J: TRBJ2-2; V: TRBV28; D: TRBD2; DNA: TGTGCCAGCAGTTTGCTCGGGGGGGTTAGAACCGGGGAGCTGTTTTTT; CDR3: CASSLLGGVRTGELFF
size: .; J: TRBJ2-4; V: TRBV6-6; D: TRBD1; DNA: TGTGCCAGCAGTTACGGCCCGGGACAGGGAAACATTCAGTACTTC; CDR3: CASSYGPGQGNIQYF
size: many; J: TRBJ1-5; V: TRBV6-5; D: TRBD1; DNA: TGTGCCAGCAGCCACGGACAGGGGGGAGATCGGCCCCAGCATTTT; CDR3: CASSHGQGGDRPQHF
size: .; J: TRBJ1-1; V: TRBV6-5; D: TRBD1; DNA: TGTGCCAGCAGCCTAGGGACAGGAGAAGCTTTCTTT; CDR3: CASSLGTGEAFF
size: once; J: TRBJ2-5; V: TRBV7-9; D: .; DNA: TGTGCCAGCAGCTTCTCCGGGAATCTTAATTGGGAGACCCAGTACTTC; CDR3: CASSFSGNLNWETQYF
size: .; J: TRBJ2-7; V: TRBV7-2; D: .; DNA: TGTGCCAGCAGCTACACCCCAGGGAACTACGAGCAGTACTTC; CDR3: CASSYTPGNYEQYF